This TCR beta chain was captured in a study of T cell clones after liver transplantation. Study information: Immunosuppression withdrawal was tried within 2 years after liver transplantation in this trial. Draws occurred before transplant, before withdrawal, and after complete or failed withdrawal. Tolerance: complete withdrawal held at least one year, liver enzymes staying within twice normal. Study-level points and caveats: A larger donor-reactive than third-party decline suggested partial antigen-specific deletion.

Comment on this clone: The antigen is undetermined.

The method was immunoSEQ multiplex PCR; TCRdb's version includes in-frame clones alone and lacks a portion of them. There are around 100,000 clones in the sample; around 84% occur only once, and approximately 3% lies in the top ten. The V end lost 7 bases, the J end lost 1 base, and 8 bases lay between the germline ends. The germline gives CDR1 KGHSH, CDR2 LQKENI. CDR3 length: 13 amino acids. The TCR was taken from a human patient who received a liver transplant. Some of the T cells might come from the graft donor. The source was CD4+ T cells from blood, collected about 50 months after liver transplant. J is TRBJ1-3 and V is TRBV18, with D possibly matching TRBD1 (6 bases). CDR3 coding DNA: TGTGCCAGCTGGGGACAATCTGGAAACACCATATATTTT. It encodes CASWGQSGNTIYF.